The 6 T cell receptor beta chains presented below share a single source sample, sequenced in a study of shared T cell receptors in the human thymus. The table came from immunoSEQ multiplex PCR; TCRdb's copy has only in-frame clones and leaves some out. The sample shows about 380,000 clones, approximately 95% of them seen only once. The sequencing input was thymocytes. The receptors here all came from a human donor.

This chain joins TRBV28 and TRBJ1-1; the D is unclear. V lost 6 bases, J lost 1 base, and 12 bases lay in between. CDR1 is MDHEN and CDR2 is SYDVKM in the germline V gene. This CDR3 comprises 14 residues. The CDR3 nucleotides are TGTGCCAGCAGCCCCGATTCAGGGAACACTGAAGCTTTCTTT. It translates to CASSPDSGNTEAFF.

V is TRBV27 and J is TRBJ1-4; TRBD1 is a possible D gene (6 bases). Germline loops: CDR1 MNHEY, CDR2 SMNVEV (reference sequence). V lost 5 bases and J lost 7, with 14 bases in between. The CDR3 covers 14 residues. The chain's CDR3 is CASSPPGASEKLFF. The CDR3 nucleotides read TGTGCCAGCAGTCCGCCGGGGGCTTCTGAAAAACTGTTTTTT.

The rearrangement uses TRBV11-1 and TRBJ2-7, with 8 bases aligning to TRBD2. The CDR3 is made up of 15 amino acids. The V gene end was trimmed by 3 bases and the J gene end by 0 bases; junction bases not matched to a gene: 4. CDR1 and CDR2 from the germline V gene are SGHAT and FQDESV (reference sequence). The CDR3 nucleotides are TGTGCCAGCAGCTTCGTCCGGGGGGGCTCCTACGAGCAGTACTTC. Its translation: CASSFVRGGSYEQYF.

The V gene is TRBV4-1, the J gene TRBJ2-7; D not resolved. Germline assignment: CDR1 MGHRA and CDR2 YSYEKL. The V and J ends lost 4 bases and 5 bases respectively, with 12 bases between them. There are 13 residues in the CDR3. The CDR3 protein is CASSRGRGNEQYF. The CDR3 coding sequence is TGCGCCAGCAGCCGGGGAAGAGGCAACGAGCAGTACTTC.

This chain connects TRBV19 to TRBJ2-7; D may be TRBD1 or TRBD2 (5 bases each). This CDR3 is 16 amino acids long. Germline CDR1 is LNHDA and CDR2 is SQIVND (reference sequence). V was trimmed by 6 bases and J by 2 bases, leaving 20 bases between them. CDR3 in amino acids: CASRIKYGQGAYEQYF. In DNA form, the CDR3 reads TGTGCCAGTAGGATCAAATATGGGCAGGGAGCCTACGAGCAGTACTTC.

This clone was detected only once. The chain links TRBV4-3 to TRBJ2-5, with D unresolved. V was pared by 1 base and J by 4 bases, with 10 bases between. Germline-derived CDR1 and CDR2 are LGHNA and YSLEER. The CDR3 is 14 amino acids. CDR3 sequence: CASSQGPAAETQYF. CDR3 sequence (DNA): TGCGCCAGCAGCCAAGGGCCAGCCGCAGAGACCCAGTACTTC.